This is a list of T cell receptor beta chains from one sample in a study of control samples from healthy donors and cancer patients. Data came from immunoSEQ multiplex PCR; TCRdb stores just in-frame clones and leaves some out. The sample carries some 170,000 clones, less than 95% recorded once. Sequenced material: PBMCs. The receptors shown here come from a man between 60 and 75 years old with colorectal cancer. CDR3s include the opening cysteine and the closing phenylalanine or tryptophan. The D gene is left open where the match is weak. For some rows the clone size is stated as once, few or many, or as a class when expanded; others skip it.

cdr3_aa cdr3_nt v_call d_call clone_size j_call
CASSAPRQGVYNEQFF TGTGCCAGCAGCGCCCCCCGGCAGGGAGTCTACAATGAGCAGTTCTTC TRBV11-2 - - TRBJ2-1
CASSKADGNTIYF TGTGCCAGCAGTAAGGCGGACGGAAACACCATATATTTT TRBV6-5 - - TRBJ1-3
CASSRQNYEQYF TGTGCCAGCAGTCGACAGAATTACGAGCAGTACTTC TRBV12-3/TRBV12-4 - - TRBJ2-7
CASSLSSRGEQYF TGTGCCAGCAGCTTGTCGAGCAGGGGCGAGCAGTACTTC TRBV11-3 - - TRBJ2-7
CASSQEGAGVFTGELFF TGCGCCAGCAGCCAAGAAGGGGCAGGGGTTTTCACCGGGGAGCTGTTTTTT TRBV4-3 - - TRBJ2-2
CASSPLRGKNTEAFF TGTGCCAGCTCACCACTCAGGGGCAAGAACACTGAAGCTTTCTTT TRBV18 - - TRBJ1-1
CASRRGQGAEDTEAFF TGTGCCAGCAGGAGGGGACAGGGGGCGGAAGACACTGAAGCTTTCTTT TRBV9 TRBD1 once TRBJ1-1
CASSTGLAGGGQETQYF TGTGCCAGTAGTACCGGACTAGCGGGGGGCGGCCAAGAGACCCAGTACTTC TRBV19 TRBD2 once TRBJ2-5
CASSESQGEQFF TGCGCCAGCAGTGAGTCCCAGGGTGAGCAGTTCTTC TRBV10-2 - - TRBJ2-1
CASSLKDRGSGYTF TGTGCCAGTAGCCTTAAAGACAGGGGGTCTGGCTACACCTTC TRBV19 TRBD1 - TRBJ1-2
CASSASGTGYEETQYF TGTGCCAGCAGCGCCTCCGGGACAGGGTATGAAGAGACCCAGTACTTC TRBV9 TRBD1 - TRBJ2-5
CASSSLGGAYGYTF TGTGCCAGCAGCTCCCTGGGAGGGGCCTATGGCTACACCTTC TRBV7-2 - - TRBJ1-2
CASSYSPGGNTEAFF TGTGCCAGCAGTTACTCCCCAGGGGGGAACACTGAAGCTTTCTTT TRBV6-5 TRBD1 - TRBJ1-1
CASHPGTVNYGYTF TGTGCCAGCCACCCCGGGACAGTCAACTATGGCTACACCTTC TRBV19 TRBD1 - TRBJ1-2
CASAGRDTGELFF TGCGCCAGTGCGGGGCGGGACACCGGGGAGCTGTTTTTT TRBV10-2 - - TRBJ2-2
CASSHEPNNNEQFF TGCGCCAGCAGCCACGAACCCAATAACAATGAGCAGTTCTTC TRBV4-1 - - TRBJ2-1
CASSIGIPYEQYF TGTGCCAGTAGTATAGGTATTCCCTACGAGCAGTACTTC TRBV19 - - TRBJ2-7
CASSPGTASPQHF TGTGCCAGTAGTCCCGGGACAGCCTCGCCCCAGCATTTT TRBV19 TRBD1 - TRBJ1-5
CSVETGDYGYTF TGCAGCGTTGAAACAGGCGACTATGGCTACACCTTC TRBV29-1 - once TRBJ1-2
CASSSSGSRLLAKNIQYF TGTGCCAGCAGCTCATCTGGGAGTCGTCTTCTAGCCAAAAACATTCAGTACTTC TRBV11-2 - - TRBJ2-4
CASKPTGGTEAFF TGTGCCAGTAAACCGACAGGGGGAACTGAAGCTTTCTTT TRBV19 TRBD1 - TRBJ1-1
CASSKVGDRGTGELFF TGTGCCAGCAGCAAAGTTGGGGACAGGGGCACCGGGGAGCTGTTTTTT TRBV21-1 - - TRBJ2-2
CASSPWTDSNQPQHF TGCGCCAGCAGCCCCTGGACAGATAGCAATCAGCCCCAGCATTTT TRBV4-1 - - TRBJ1-5
CASRADRGRANQPQHF TGTGCCAGCAGAGCGGACAGGGGGCGTGCCAATCAGCCCCAGCATTTT TRBV2 TRBD1 - TRBJ1-5
CASSGDRAMETQYF TGTGCCAGCTCAGGGGACAGGGCAATGGAGACCCAGTACTTC TRBV18 TRBD1 - TRBJ2-5
CASTPTGGETQYF TGTGCCAGCACCCCGACAGGGGGAGAGACCCAGTACTTC TRBV6-5 TRBD1 - TRBJ2-5
CASSSGGAGANVLTF TGTGCCAGCAGCTCCGGGGGGGCTGGGGCCAACGTCCTGACTTTC TRBV28 TRBD2 - TRBJ2-6
CASSLDAGAPQGYTF TGCGCCAGCAGCTTGGATGCAGGGGCCCCTCAAGGCTACACCTTC TRBV5-1 - - TRBJ1-2
CASSSPGTLYYEQYF TGTGCCAGCAGTTCTCCCGGGACTTTATACTACGAGCAGTACTTC TRBV27 - - TRBJ2-7
CASSYSGQRYEQYF TGTGCCAGCAGTTATTCGGGACAGAGGTACGAGCAGTACTTC TRBV6-5 TRBD1 - TRBJ2-7
CASSKLLQETQYF TGTGCCAGCAGTAAGCTTCTCCAAGAGACCCAGTACTTC TRBV12-3/TRBV12-4 - - TRBJ2-5
CASSYIGQTYNEQFF TGTGCCAGCAGCTATATAGGACAGACTTACAATGAGCAGTTCTTC TRBV11-2 - - TRBJ2-1
CASALGTGAGNQPQHF TGCGCCAGCGCCCTAGGGACAGGGGCCGGCAATCAGCCCCAGCATTTT TRBV4-3 TRBD1 - TRBJ1-5
CASTLGLANEQFF TGTGCCAGCACCCTAGGACTAGCAAATGAGCAGTTCTTC TRBV6-6 TRBD2 - TRBJ2-1
CASSPLKSYNSPLHF TGTGCCAGCAGCCCGCTGAAGTCCTATAATTCACCCCTCCACTTT TRBV5-5 - - TRBJ1-6
CSVTTGRGGYTF TGCAGCGTCACGACGGGAAGGGGGGGCTACACCTTC TRBV29-1 - - TRBJ1-2
CASRGVEALGTDTQYF TGTGCCAGCAGGGGGGTAGAGGCGTTAGGGACAGATACGCAGTATTTT TRBV5-6 - - TRBJ2-3
CATSSDMGYPNTEAFF TGTGCCACCAGCTCCGATATGGGATACCCAAACACTGAAGCTTTCTTT TRBV15 - - TRBJ1-1
CASSPDRESGGYTF TGTGCCAGCAGCCCGGACAGGGAATCAGGTGGCTACACCTTC TRBV11-2 TRBD1 once TRBJ1-2
CACHPGGQASYEQYF TGTGCCTGTCACCCGGGGGGACAGGCCTCCTACGAGCAGTACTTC TRBV30 - - TRBJ2-7
CASSSEGAVLDYGYTF TGTGCCAGCAGCTCCGAGGGGGCGGTTTTGGACTATGGCTACACCTTC TRBV7-2 TRBD1 - TRBJ1-2
CASSQQGASEQYF TGTGCCAGCAGTCAACAGGGGGCTAGCGAGCAGTACTTC TRBV6-6 TRBD1 once TRBJ2-7
CASSAQLAGGSYNEQFF TGTGCCAGCAGCGCCCAACTAGCGGGGGGCTCCTACAATGAGCAGTTCTTC TRBV9 TRBD2 - TRBJ2-1
CATSSSQLGRGEQFF TGTGCCACCAGCAGTTCCCAGCTGGGGAGGGGAGAGCAGTTCTTC TRBV15 TRBD2 - TRBJ2-1
CASSLLASGGNNEQFF TGTGCCAGCAGCTTACTTGCTAGCGGGGGGAACAATGAGCAGTTCTTC TRBV11-2 TRBD2 - TRBJ2-1
CASSAGQGQETQYF TGTGCCAGCAGCGCAGGACAGGGCCAAGAGACCCAGTACTTC TRBV9 TRBD1 - TRBJ2-5
CASSPTTIADTEAFF TGTGCCAGCAGCCCCACGACTATTGCGGACACTGAAGCTTTCTTT TRBV7-9 - once TRBJ1-1
CASSPGTGRSPLHF TGTGCCAGCAGCCCAGGGACCGGGCGTTCACCCCTCCACTTT TRBV5-6 - - TRBJ1-6
CATSDLLYGEQYF TGTGCCACCAGTGATTTGCTGTACGGCGAGCAGTACTTC TRBV24-1 - - TRBJ2-7
CASRFGTAYNSPLHF TGTGCCAGCAGGTTTGGTACAGCCTATAATTCACCCCTCCACTTT TRBV27 - - TRBJ1-6